A selection of T cell receptor beta chains follows, all from one sample in a study of CD8 T cells in Susac syndrome. TCRdb independently ran MiXCR on the immunoSEQ multiplex PCR reads; one entry per CDR3 protein. The data contain approximately 150,000 distinct CDR3 sequences, roughly 95% of them singletons. Specimen: CD4+ T cells from PBMCs. These receptors all stem from a human donor in good health. The CDR3 runs from the conserved cysteine through the conserved F or W. A D gene is named only where the DNA matches it firmly. The listing skips clone size in some rows; elsewhere it reads once, few, many or a size class.

clone size: .; D gene: TRBD2; V gene: TRBV10-3; J gene: TRBJ2-7; CDR3 DNA: TGTGCCATCAGCGGGGGGGACACGCGCTACGAGCAGTACTTC; CDR3 protein: CAISGGDTRYEQYF
clone size: .; D gene: .; V gene: TRBV9; J gene: TRBJ2-7; CDR3 DNA: TGTGCCAGCAGCGTTGCCACTAGAGGACTATACGAGCAGTACTTC; CDR3 protein: CASSVATRGLYEQYF
clone size: .; D gene: .; V gene: TRBV12-3/TRBV12-4; J gene: TRBJ1-2; CDR3 DNA: TGTGCCAGCAGTTTAGAGGGGGGAGCTAACTATGGCTACACCTTC; CDR3 protein: CASSLEGGANYGYTF
clone size: .; D gene: .; V gene: TRBV10-3; J gene: TRBJ1-1; CDR3 DNA: TGTGCCATCAGTAGGATGAACACTGAAGCTTTCTTT; CDR3 protein: CAISRMNTEAFF
clone size: .; D gene: .; V gene: TRBV28; J gene: TRBJ1-3; CDR3 DNA: TGTGCCAGCAGTCCCCCGTGGGGAGGGTTCTCTGGAAACACCATATATTTT; CDR3 protein: CASSPPWGGFSGNTIYF
clone size: .; D gene: .; V gene: TRBV6-1; J gene: TRBJ2-7; CDR3 DNA: TGTGCCAGCAGTGTACCTGGGGGTAGCTCCTACGAGCAGTACTTC; CDR3 protein: CASSVPGGSSYEQYF
clone size: .; D gene: .; V gene: TRBV11-2; J gene: TRBJ1-1; CDR3 DNA: TGTGCCAGCAGCTTAAGCTGGGGGGAGAAGAACACTGAAGCTTTCTTT; CDR3 protein: CASSLSWGEKNTEAFF
clone size: .; D gene: .; V gene: TRBV5-4; J gene: TRBJ2-7; CDR3 DNA: TGTGCCAGCAGCGGCCGGGACACGGGCTACGAGCAGTACTTC; CDR3 protein: CASSGRDTGYEQYF
clone size: .; D gene: .; V gene: TRBV19; J gene: TRBJ1-5; CDR3 DNA: TGTGCCAGTAGTCCCCGAAGGCAGGGGAGCAATCAGCCCCAGCATTTT; CDR3 protein: CASSPRRQGSNQPQHF
clone size: .; D gene: TRBD1; V gene: TRBV7-9; J gene: TRBJ1-1; CDR3 DNA: TGTGCCAGCAGCGCCCGGGACAGAAACACTGAAGCTTTCTTT; CDR3 protein: CASSARDRNTEAFF
clone size: once; D gene: .; V gene: TRBV27; J gene: TRBJ2-7; CDR3 DNA: TGTGCCAGCAGTTTATCTCGCGGGACCCCCTACGAGCAGTACTTC; CDR3 protein: CASSLSRGTPYEQYF
clone size: .; D gene: .; V gene: TRBV10-2; J gene: TRBJ2-7; CDR3 DNA: TGCGCCACAAGGGTAGCGGATTACGAGCAGTACTTC; CDR3 protein: CATRVADYEQYF
clone size: .; D gene: .; V gene: TRBV5-1; J gene: TRBJ2-3; CDR3 DNA: TGCGCCAGCAGCTTGTCCCCCATTGCTACAGATACGCAGTATTTT; CDR3 protein: CASSLSPIATDTQYF
clone size: .; D gene: .; V gene: TRBV30; J gene: TRBJ2-1; CDR3 DNA: TGTGCCTGGAGTCGGACCACTACAGGTGAGCAGTTCTTC; CDR3 protein: CAWSRTTTGEQFF
clone size: .; D gene: TRBD2; V gene: TRBV27; J gene: TRBJ2-1; CDR3 DNA: TGTGCCAGCAGTTATCAAGCGGGAATCTACAATGAGCAGTTCTTC; CDR3 protein: CASSYQAGIYNEQFF
clone size: .; D gene: .; V gene: TRBV19; J gene: TRBJ1-1; CDR3 DNA: TGTGCCAGTAGTCCCCTGCGGGCATGGGGAACTGAAGCTTTCTTT; CDR3 protein: CASSPLRAWGTEAFF
clone size: .; D gene: TRBD2; V gene: TRBV20-1; J gene: TRBJ2-7; CDR3 DNA: TGCAGTGCTAGCCCCCCGGGACTAGCGGGCCTGAGCTCCTACGAGCAGTACTTC; CDR3 protein: CSASPPGLAGLSSYEQYF
clone size: .; D gene: .; V gene: TRBV5-4; J gene: TRBJ2-5; CDR3 DNA: TGTGCCAGCAGCTTGGATACGGGGGAAGAGACCCAGTACTTC; CDR3 protein: CASSLDTGEETQYF
clone size: .; D gene: TRBD1; V gene: TRBV18; J gene: TRBJ2-1; CDR3 DNA: TGTGCCAGCTCACGGGACAGGGATATGCATGAGCAGTTCTTC; CDR3 protein: CASSRDRDMHEQFF
clone size: .; D gene: .; V gene: TRBV9; J gene: TRBJ2-3; CDR3 DNA: TGTGCCAGCGGATGGCAGGGTGGGACAGATACGCAGTATTTT; CDR3 protein: CASGWQGGTDTQYF
clone size: .; D gene: TRBD2; V gene: TRBV20-1; J gene: TRBJ2-1; CDR3 DNA: TGCAGTGCTAGAGAGTTGGAGTGGCTAGCGGGAGTAAATGAGCAGTTCTTC; CDR3 protein: CSARELEWLAGVNEQFF
clone size: .; D gene: TRBD2; V gene: TRBV11-2; J gene: TRBJ2-5; CDR3 DNA: TGTGCCAGCAGCCTAGGGACTAGAGAGACCCAGTACTTC; CDR3 protein: CASSLGTRETQYF
clone size: .; D gene: TRBD2; V gene: TRBV5-1; J gene: TRBJ2-7; CDR3 DNA: TGCGCCAGCAGCTCCGGGACTAGCGGGAGGGTATCCTACGAGCAGTACTTC; CDR3 protein: CASSSGTSGRVSYEQYF
clone size: .; D gene: .; V gene: TRBV20-1; J gene: TRBJ1-1; CDR3 DNA: TGCAGTGCTGCGGTCCTCTCAAGGGAAGCTTTCTTT; CDR3 protein: CSAAVLSREAFF
clone size: .; D gene: .; V gene: TRBV15; J gene: TRBJ2-3; CDR3 DNA: TGTGCCACCAGCAGAGCGGGAGTTGAAGATACGCAGTATTTT; CDR3 protein: CATSRAGVEDTQYF
clone size: .; D gene: .; V gene: TRBV3-1; J gene: TRBJ2-7; CDR3 DNA: TGTGCCAGCAGCCAGGGAGAGGACGAGCAGTACTTC; CDR3 protein: CASSQGEDEQYF
clone size: .; D gene: .; V gene: TRBV27; J gene: TRBJ2-7; CDR3 DNA: TGTGCCAGCAGTTTTCGGGAAGGGAGGTACGAGCAGTACTTC; CDR3 protein: CASSFREGRYEQYF
clone size: .; D gene: TRBD2; V gene: TRBV7-6; J gene: TRBJ2-1; CDR3 DNA: TGTGCCAGCAGCCAGGGACTAGCGAATGAGCAGTTCTTC; CDR3 protein: CASSQGLANEQFF
clone size: .; D gene: .; V gene: TRBV20-1; J gene: TRBJ2-1; CDR3 DNA: TGCAGTGCTCTAAAAGCGGTAGCGGAAAAAAACTACAATGAGCAGTTCTTC; CDR3 protein: CSALKAVAEKNYNEQFF
clone size: .; D gene: TRBD2; V gene: TRBV7-9; J gene: TRBJ2-3; CDR3 DNA: TGTGCCAGCAGCTTAGGGCTAGCGGCTAGCACAGATACGCAGTATTTT; CDR3 protein: CASSLGLAASTDTQYF
clone size: .; D gene: .; V gene: TRBV6-5; J gene: TRBJ1-2; CDR3 DNA: TGTGCCAGCAGGGACTCGACCCGGGGGCGAGATGGCTACACCTTC; CDR3 protein: CASRDSTRGRDGYTF
clone size: .; D gene: TRBD1; V gene: TRBV10-3; J gene: TRBJ1-2; CDR3 DNA: TGTGCCATCATCGAGCGGGACAGGGGATATGGCTACACCTTC; CDR3 protein: CAIIERDRGYGYTF
clone size: .; D gene: .; V gene: TRBV10-3; J gene: TRBJ2-7; CDR3 DNA: TGTGCCATCAGTGAGATTTCCGGGCGCTACAGTGAGCAGTACTTC; CDR3 protein: CAISEISGRYSEQYF
clone size: .; D gene: .; V gene: TRBV12-3/TRBV12-4; J gene: TRBJ2-5; CDR3 DNA: TGTGCCAGCACCAAAAGTAGGGAGACCCAGTACTTC; CDR3 protein: CASTKSRETQYF
clone size: .; D gene: .; V gene: TRBV7-2; J gene: TRBJ2-1; CDR3 DNA: TGTGCCAGCAGCCCCCTGGTTAGCCTCAATGAGCAGTTCTTC; CDR3 protein: CASSPLVSLNEQFF
clone size: once; D gene: TRBD1; V gene: TRBV3-1; J gene: TRBJ1-5; CDR3 DNA: TGTGCCAGCAGCCAAGTGACAGGGGATCAGCCCCAGCATTTT; CDR3 protein: CASSQVTGDQPQHF
clone size: once; D gene: .; V gene: TRBV11-3; J gene: TRBJ2-5; CDR3 DNA: TGTGCCAGCAGCTTAGGGGTACGAGCGGAGACCCAGTACTTC; CDR3 protein: CASSLGVRAETQYF
clone size: .; D gene: .; V gene: TRBV12-3/TRBV12-4; J gene: TRBJ2-5; CDR3 DNA: TGTGCCAGCAGTCCGGAGCTCGGGACCCTAGATGGGACCCAGTACTTC; CDR3 protein: CASSPELGTLDGTQYF
clone size: .; D gene: TRBD2; V gene: TRBV5-1; J gene: TRBJ2-1; CDR3 DNA: TGCGCCAGCAGCGCGACTAGCGGGGCTTACAATGAGCAGTTCTTC; CDR3 protein: CASSATSGAYNEQFF
clone size: .; D gene: TRBD2; V gene: TRBV4-1; J gene: TRBJ2-7; CDR3 DNA: TGCGCCAGCAGCCAATCTCGGACTAGCAGAGCCTACGAGCAGTACTTC; CDR3 protein: CASSQSRTSRAYEQYF
clone size: .; D gene: .; V gene: TRBV14; J gene: TRBJ2-7; CDR3 DNA: TGTGCCAGCAGCCAAGCGGTGGTGTACGAGCAGTACTTC; CDR3 protein: CASSQAVVYEQYF
clone size: .; D gene: .; V gene: TRBV4-1; J gene: TRBJ1-1; CDR3 DNA: TGCGCCAGCAGTAGCCCAGTCCACAGGGAGTACACTGAAGCTTTCTTT; CDR3 protein: CASSSPVHREYTEAFF
clone size: .; D gene: .; V gene: TRBV29-1; J gene: TRBJ2-5; CDR3 DNA: TGCAGCGTTGAAAGGCCAGGCAGCAAGACCCAGTACTTC; CDR3 protein: CSVERPGSKTQYF
clone size: .; D gene: TRBD2; V gene: TRBV20-1; J gene: TRBJ2-1; CDR3 DNA: TGCAGTGCTAGAGATCCAAGCGGGAGAGACAATGAGCAGTTCTTC; CDR3 protein: CSARDPSGRDNEQFF
clone size: .; D gene: .; V gene: TRBV24-1; J gene: TRBJ2-1; CDR3 DNA: TGTGCCACCAGTGACCCCATCCAAGTCAATGAGCAGTTCTTC; CDR3 protein: CATSDPIQVNEQFF
clone size: .; D gene: .; V gene: TRBV4-1; J gene: TRBJ2-3; CDR3 DNA: TGCGCCAGCAGCCAAGGCGGGGTCGAAAGAGATACGCAGTATTTT; CDR3 protein: CASSQGGVERDTQYF
clone size: .; D gene: .; V gene: TRBV28; J gene: TRBJ1-2; CDR3 DNA: TGTGCCAGCTCTCCAAATCAGGGCTACACCTTC; CDR3 protein: CASSPNQGYTF
clone size: .; D gene: .; V gene: TRBV6-2/TRBV6-3; J gene: TRBJ2-7; CDR3 DNA: TGTGCCAGCAGTCTCGCTGGAGGACCGGACGAGCAGTACTTC; CDR3 protein: CASSLAGGPDEQYF
clone size: .; D gene: .; V gene: TRBV4-2; J gene: TRBJ2-1; CDR3 DNA: TGTGCCAGCAGCCAAGAGGCGAGAAACTCCTACAATGAGCAGTTCTTC; CDR3 protein: CASSQEARNSYNEQFF
clone size: .; D gene: .; V gene: TRBV7-2; J gene: TRBJ2-6; CDR3 DNA: TGTGCCAGCAGCTTAAGTGGGGGTAGCTCGGGGGCCAACGTCCTGACTTTC; CDR3 protein: CASSLSGGSSGANVLTF
clone size: .; D gene: .; V gene: TRBV20-1; J gene: TRBJ2-5; CDR3 DNA: TGCAGTGCCTCGTACCAAGAGACCCAGTACTTC; CDR3 protein: CSASYQETQYF
clone size: .; D gene: .; V gene: TRBV5-6; J gene: TRBJ1-5; CDR3 DNA: TGTGCCAGCAGCTCAGGGGCCGGGGACAATCAGCCCCAGCATTTT; CDR3 protein: CASSSGAGDNQPQHF
clone size: .; D gene: .; V gene: TRBV4-2; J gene: TRBJ1-2; CDR3 DNA: TGTGCCAGCAGCATAGGTGGCACGGACCTCTATGGCTACACCTTC; CDR3 protein: CASSIGGTDLYGYTF
clone size: .; D gene: TRBD1; V gene: TRBV20-1; J gene: TRBJ1-2; CDR3 DNA: TGCAGTGCTAGACCCCGGACAGGGGCTGGGGGCTACACCTTC; CDR3 protein: CSARPRTGAGGYTF
clone size: .; D gene: .; V gene: TRBV29-1; J gene: TRBJ1-1; CDR3 DNA: TGCAGCGCCAAGACAGGGAACACTGAAGCTTTCTTT; CDR3 protein: CSAKTGNTEAFF
clone size: .; D gene: TRBD2; V gene: TRBV20-1; J gene: TRBJ2-3; CDR3 DNA: TGCAGTGCAACTCCGACTAGCGGGAGATCAGATACGCAGTATTTT; CDR3 protein: CSATPTSGRSDTQYF
clone size: .; D gene: TRBD2; V gene: TRBV24-1; J gene: TRBJ2-1; CDR3 DNA: TGTGCCACCAGTGATCAAGGGACTACCTACAATGAGCAGTTCTTC; CDR3 protein: CATSDQGTTYNEQFF
clone size: .; D gene: .; V gene: TRBV11-2; J gene: TRBJ2-5; CDR3 DNA: TGTGCCAGCAGCCAGGGACTCCGACCGGAGACCCAGTACTTC; CDR3 protein: CASSQGLRPETQYF
clone size: once; D gene: TRBD1; V gene: TRBV29-1; J gene: TRBJ2-7; CDR3 DNA: TGCAGCCACGGGACAGGCCAACTTGGGGACGAGCAGTACTTC; CDR3 protein: CSHGTGQLGDEQYF
clone size: .; D gene: .; V gene: TRBV6-1; J gene: TRBJ2-6; CDR3 DNA: TGTGCCAGCAGTGGAGCCAGGGTCACGCTCACTTCTGGGGCCAACGTCCTGACTTTC; CDR3 protein: CASSGARVTLTSGANVLTF